This T cell receptor (beta chain) came from a study of Ad26.COV2.S vaccination and SARS-CoV-2 variants. Study overall: Once or twice, 56 days apart, Ad26.COV2.S was delivered intramuscularly.

Study-level points and caveats: Across vaccine and placebo recipients, the breadth of non-spike TCRs was similar.

Repertoires were generated with immunoSEQ multiplex PCR, while TCRdb's copy carries only in-frame clones and drops some. The sample lists roughly 500,000 clones, roughly 87% occurring once. CDR1 is SGHKS and CDR2 is YYEKEE in the germline V gene (reference sequence). This CDR3 region has 16 residues. V was shortened by 0 bases and J by 2 bases, with 15 bases between the two germline ends. Notes on this clone: Its antigen is currently unknown.

Documented treatment: some 20 received Ad26.COV2.S at low or high dose, single or two shots; about 5 received placebo; per-sample allocation not given. Day 63 after the first vaccine or placebo injection was the time point for sampling. The individual, an adult aged 18-55 years, was a donor in Boston. The chain couples TRBV5-5 to TRBJ2-7; TRBD1 or TRBD2 may be the D gene (5 bases each). This TCR was sampled from a person between 18 and 59 years old who received the Ad26.COV2.S COVID-19 vaccine or a placebo. This material consisted of peripheral blood, taken in a trial of Ad26.COV2.S vaccine versus placebo. CDR3 nucleotides: TGTGCCAGCAGCTTGGTTGCGGTGGGACGGCCCTACGAGCAGTACGTC. Protein product: CASSLVAVGRPYEQYV.